This T cell receptor beta chain appears in the sequencing data of a study of shared clonotypes between healthy human individuals. Profiled with immunoSEQ multiplex PCR; TCRdb holds only in-frame clones, not every one. The repertoire has roughly 2,500,000 clones, 80% to 95% of them found once; the top ten carry 0.35% to 0.45%. The V and J ends lost 3 bases and 9 bases respectively, with 15 bases between them. Germline-derived CDR1 and CDR2 are MNHEY and SMNVEV (reference sequence). The length of the CDR3 is 13 residues. Sequencing used naive CD4+ T cells from PBMCs. Subset here: CD45RA+ positively selected. V and J are TRBV27 and TRBJ2-7, with D perhaps TRBD2 (5 bases). This sequence was found in a young man in good health. Some clones in this sample may be carry-over from other donors' samples. CDR3 in amino acids: CASSFQEATGQYF. CDR3 coding DNA: TGTGCCAGCAGTTTTCAGGAGGCCACGGGGCAGTACTTC.